Shown below are 11 T cell receptor beta chains from a single sample sequenced in a study of immune heterogeneity within non-small cell lung tumors listed by TCRdb under 2018. Sequencing relied on a HiSeq X Ten. The TCR beta CDR3 region was amplified with a multiplex PCR system whose first round of 10 cycles used 32 V-gene forward primers and 13 J-gene reverse primers. TCRdb reprocessed the public reads (quality trimming at Q25 with fastp, clone calling with MiXCR) and kept in-frame beta chains. Rows with a matching CDR3 protein are joined into one entry that keeps the most common DNA and genes. The sample table holds around 3,500 distinct CDR3 sequences, of which roughly 27% were seen once. Of the sample, around 13% falls within the top ten clones. The TCR template was genomic DNA extracted from bulk tumor tissue, and around 610 ng of gDNA was amplified for each sample. During surgery, multiple biopsies were taken from each primary tumor and placed as far apart as possible within the tumor mass. The study cohort was described as untreated and was composed of newly diagnosed NSCLC cases undergoing curative surgery.

Sequencing was carried out using lung tumor tissue. The receptors stem from a man aged 60-69 years with non-small cell lung cancer.

This clonotype is categorized as medium-sized. V gene TRBV5-1 combines with J gene TRBJ1-5, with TRBD1 matching over 7 bases. The CDR3 is made up of 14 amino acids. V dropped 4 bases and J dropped 3; count of bases not matched to a gene: 4. Germline loops: CDR1 SGHRS, CDR2 YFSETQ. CDR3 amino acids: CASSIGQDNQPQHF. DNA of the CDR3: TGCGCCAGCAGCATCGGACAGGACAATCAGCCCCAGCATTTT.

In this sample, this clonotype turned up a few times. Its ends do not fully match the called genes, so a read error is possible. The chain employs TRBV7-7 and TRBJ2-7, with D possibly matching TRBD2 (6 bases). CDR1 SSHAT and CDR2 FNYEAQ come from the germline V gene (reference sequence). CDR3 size: 14 residues. The CDR3 loop is CASSPFEAGYEQYF. DNA of the CDR3: TGTGCTAGCAGCCCTTTTGAGGCGGGATACGAGCAGTACTTC.

The chain combines TRBV29-1 with TRBJ2-5; 9 positions agree with TRBD2. After removal of 4 bases from V and 4 bases from J, the junction contained 16 bases not matched to a gene. This CDR3 comprises 17 residues. CDR1 and CDR2 from the germline V gene are SQVTM and ANQGSEA. CDR3 nucleotide sequence: TGCAGCGTTGGTTCAGGGGACTGGCGGGAGGGCCGAGAGACCCAGTACTTC. It codes for CSVGSGDWREGRETQYF.

By sample share, this clonotype is medium-sized. The genes are TRBV19 and TRBJ2-2; D unclear. Trimming left V 6 bases short and J 7 bases short, with 6 bases between. CDR3 length: 11 amino acids. CDR1 is LNHDA and CDR2 is SQIVND in the germline V gene (reference sequence). The CDR3 DNA reads as TGTGCCAGTAGACATGGCGGGGAGCTGTTTTTT. Translating it yields CASRHGGELFF.

The chain is built from TRBV12-3 or TRBV12-4 and TRBJ2-1; 9 nucleotides agree with TRBD1. The CDR3 covers 17 residues. Trimming cost V 4 bases and J 5 bases; bases outside gene matches: 12. CDR3: CASSSHPRQGGNNEQFF. In DNA form, the CDR3 reads TGTGCCAGCAGTTCTCACCCCCGACAGGGGGGTAACAATGAGCAGTTCTTC.

This clonotype is medium-sized. The rearrangement links TRBV9 to TRBJ2-7, with D tentatively TRBD1 (6 bases). The germline gives CDR1 SGDLS, CDR2 YYNGEE. The length of the CDR3 is 13 residues. Trimming took off 0 bases at V and 6 bases at J, with 10 bases between the two ends. In DNA, the CDR3 is TGTGCCAGCAGCGTAGACAGGGTAGGCGAGCAGTACTTC. Translated, it gives CASSVDRVGEQYF.

In this sample, this clonotype turned up a few times. V is TRBV5-1 and J is TRBJ2-3; D gene unclear. The V end was cut by 4 bases, the J end by 0 bases, with 6 bases between. Germline V gene lookup returns CDR1 SGHRS and CDR2 YFSETQ. The CDR3 consists of 13 residues. CDR3 region: CASSLSSTDTQYF. The CDR3 nucleotides are TGCGCCAGCAGCCTTTCCAGCACAGATACGCAGTATTTT.

In regard to this clonotype: Mismatch with germline at one junction end may stem from a read error. This chain uses TRBV4-1 with TRBJ2-1; D not resolved. Germline V gene sequence: CDR1 MGHRA, CDR2 YSYEKL. This CDR3 spans 15 amino acids. The CDR3 loop is CASSQVAAPYNKQFF. In DNA form, the CDR3 reads TGCGCCAGCAGCCAAGTCGCGGCCCCCTACAATAAGCAGTTCTTC.

This chain joins TRBV19 and TRBJ2-3; TRBD2 agrees at 9 bases. The ends lost 4 bases at V and 0 bases at J; junction bases unmatched: 5. This CDR3 has 16 amino acids. Per germline, CDR1 LNHDA and CDR2 SQIVND (reference sequence). CDR3 protein: CASSKRLAVSTDTQYF. CDR3 coding DNA: TGTGCCAGTAGTAAACGACTAGCGGTGAGCACAGATACGCAGTATTTT.

This clonotype was picked up a small number of times. Compared with germline, one end of the junction differs, possibly owing to a read error. The J gene is TRBJ2-2, the V gene TRBV5-1; 8 bases fit TRBD2. From germline, CDR1 is SGHRS and CDR2 YFSETQ. The CDR3 loop spans 15 amino acids. CDR3 in DNA: TGCGCCAGCAGCTTGGAAGGACTAGCAGTCGGGGAGCCGTTTTTT. Protein: CASSLEGLAVGEPFF.

This clonotype was observed a handful of times. This sequence joins TRBV20-1 and TRBJ1-4; D gene ambiguous. The ends were cut back, 3 bases at V and 0 bases at J, with 2 bases in the middle. CDR3 size: 12 residues. Germline V gives CDR1 DFQATT, CDR2 SNEGSKA (reference sequence). CDR3 protein: CSASPTNEKLFF. CDR3 sequence (DNA): TGCAGTGCTAGCCCAACTAATGAAAAACTGTTTTTT.